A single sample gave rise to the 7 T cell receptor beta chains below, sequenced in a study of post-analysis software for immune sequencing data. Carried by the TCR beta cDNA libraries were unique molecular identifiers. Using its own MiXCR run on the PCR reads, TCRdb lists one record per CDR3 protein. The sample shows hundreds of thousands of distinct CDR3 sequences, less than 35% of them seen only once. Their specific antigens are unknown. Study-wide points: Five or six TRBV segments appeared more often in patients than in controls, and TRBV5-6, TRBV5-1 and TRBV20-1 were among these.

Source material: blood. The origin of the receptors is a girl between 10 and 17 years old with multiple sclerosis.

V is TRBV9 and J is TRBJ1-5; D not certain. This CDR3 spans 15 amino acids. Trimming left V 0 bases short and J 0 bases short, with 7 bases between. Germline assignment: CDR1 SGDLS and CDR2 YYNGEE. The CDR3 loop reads CASSVGADSNQPQHF. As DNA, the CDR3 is TGTGCCAGCAGCGTAGGGGCAGATAGCAATCAGCCCCAGCATTTT.

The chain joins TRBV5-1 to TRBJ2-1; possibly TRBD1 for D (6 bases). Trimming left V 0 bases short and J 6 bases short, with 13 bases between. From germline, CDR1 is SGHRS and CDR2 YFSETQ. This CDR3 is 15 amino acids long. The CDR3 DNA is TGCGCCAGCAGCTTGGTAGGACAGAGCTGCAATGAGCAGTTCTTC. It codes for CASSLVGQSCNEQFF.

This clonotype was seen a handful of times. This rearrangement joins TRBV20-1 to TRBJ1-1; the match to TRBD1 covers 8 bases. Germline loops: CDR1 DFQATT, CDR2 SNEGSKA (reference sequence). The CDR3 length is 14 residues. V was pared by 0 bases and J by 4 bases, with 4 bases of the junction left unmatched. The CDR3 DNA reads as TGCAGTGCTAGAGAGACGACAGGGGTCACTGAAGCTTTCTTT. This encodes CSARETTGVTEAFF.

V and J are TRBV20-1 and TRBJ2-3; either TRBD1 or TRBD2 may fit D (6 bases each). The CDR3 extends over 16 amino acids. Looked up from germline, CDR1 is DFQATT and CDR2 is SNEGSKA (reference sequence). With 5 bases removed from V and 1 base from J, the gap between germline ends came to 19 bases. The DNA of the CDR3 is TGCAGTGCTCTACGGGGGCGCGGATATGGCACAGATACGCAGTATTTT. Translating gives CSALRGRGYGTDTQYF.

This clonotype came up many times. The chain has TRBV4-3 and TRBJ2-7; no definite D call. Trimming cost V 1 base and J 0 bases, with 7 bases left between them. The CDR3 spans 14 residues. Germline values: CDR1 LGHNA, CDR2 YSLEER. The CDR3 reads CASSQGAASYEQYF. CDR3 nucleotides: TGCGCCAGCAGCCAAGGGGCAGCCTCCTACGAGCAGTACTTC.

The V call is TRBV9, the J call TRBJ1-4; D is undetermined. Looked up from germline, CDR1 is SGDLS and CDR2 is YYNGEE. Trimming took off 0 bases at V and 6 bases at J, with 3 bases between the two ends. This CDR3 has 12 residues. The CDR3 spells CASSVDDEKLFF. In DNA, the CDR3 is TGTGCCAGCAGCGTAGACGATGAAAAACTGTTTTTT.

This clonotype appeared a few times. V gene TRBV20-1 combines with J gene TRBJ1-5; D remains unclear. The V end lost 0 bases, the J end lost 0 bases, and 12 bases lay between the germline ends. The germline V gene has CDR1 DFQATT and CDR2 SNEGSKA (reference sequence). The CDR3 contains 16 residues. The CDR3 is CSARDWYGSSNQPQHF. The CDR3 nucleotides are TGCAGTGCTAGAGATTGGTACGGAAGTAGCAATCAGCCCCAGCATTTT.